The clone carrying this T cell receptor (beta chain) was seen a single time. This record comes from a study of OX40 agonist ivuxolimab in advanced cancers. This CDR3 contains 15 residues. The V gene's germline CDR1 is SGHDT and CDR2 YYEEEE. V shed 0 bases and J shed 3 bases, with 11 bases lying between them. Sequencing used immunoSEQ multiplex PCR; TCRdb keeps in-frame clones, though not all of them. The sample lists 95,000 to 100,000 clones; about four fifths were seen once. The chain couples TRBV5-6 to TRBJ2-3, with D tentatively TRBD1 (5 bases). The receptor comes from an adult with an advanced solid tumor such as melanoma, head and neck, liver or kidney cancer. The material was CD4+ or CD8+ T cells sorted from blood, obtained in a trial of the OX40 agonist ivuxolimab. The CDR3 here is CASSLVGVETDTQYF. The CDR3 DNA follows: TGTGCCAGCAGCTTGGTAGGGGTGGAAACAGATACGCAGTATTTT.